This T cell receptor beta chain emerged from a study of blood T cells in healthy people across ages. Whole-study results and caveats: Leaving the PBMCs unsorted stopped any conclusive comparison of naive versus antigen-experienced cells.

Concerning this clonotype: Its antigen is still unknown.

There were healthy Caucasian individuals from Russia, aged about 6 to 95, serving as donors. Together with a sample-barcoded 5' primer, a J-beta primer mix was included in a second PCR lasting about 6 to 11 cycles. TCRdb used MiXCR to reprocess the 5' RACE reads, holding one entry per CDR3 protein. The sample lists around 1.5 million distinct CDR3 sequences, about 43% occurring once. The receptor was isolated from a woman under 30 in good health. Sequenced sample: blood.

CDR3 nucleotides: TGTGCCAGCAGCCAGGGAGTTGCGGGGCTCGAGCAGTACTTC. Its translation: CASSQGVAGLEQYF. The V call is TRBV5-6, the J call TRBJ2-4; D possibly corresponds to TRBD2 (6 bases). The J call may be faulty, since TRBJ2-7 better matches the DNA end. The CDR3 is made up of 14 amino acids. Germline CDR1 is SGHDT and CDR2 is YYEEEE.